The rows below give T cell receptor beta chains drawn from one sample of a study of shared clonotypes between healthy human individuals. Method: immunoSEQ multiplex PCR; TCRdb's copy keeps in-frame clones and lacks some. The repertoire has a few million clones, nearly 97% of them found once; the top ten carry 0.1% to 0.15%. The source material was naive CD4+ T cells sorted from blood. The receptors shown here come from a man between 18 and 35 years old in good health. Both conserved end residues are part of each CDR3. D genes are given only for firm matches. Only some rows state a clone size, as once, few, many or a class for expanded clones.

clone size | J gene | CDR3 length | D gene | V gene | CDR3 DNA | CDR3 protein
. | TRBJ2-7 | 12 | . | TRBV6-5 | TGTGCCAGCAGTTACCCGGGTCGGGAGCAGTACTTC | CASSYPGREQYF
. | TRBJ1-1 | 12 | . | TRBV29-1 | TGCAGCGTTGAGATGGTTGCCGGGGGAGCTTTCTTT | CSVEMVAGGAFF
. | TRBJ2-3 | 15 | TRBD2 | TRBV30 | TGTGCCTGGACGGGTAGCGGGGGTAGCACAGATACGCAGTATTTT | CAWTGSGGSTDTQYF
. | TRBJ2-1 | 14 | TRBD2 | TRBV13 | TGTGCCAGCAGGCGGGCGGGAGGGCCATGGGAGCAGTTCTTC | CASRRAGGPWEQFF
once | TRBJ2-3 | 14 | . | TRBV28 | TGTGCCAGCCGGGGACTCTCCTACACAGATACGCAGTATTTT | CASRGLSYTDTQYF
once | TRBJ2-6 | 15 | . | TRBV28 | TGTGCCAGCAGACGTGCCCCATCTGGGGCCAACGTCCTGACTTTC | CASRRAPSGANVLTF
. | TRBJ2-7 | 17 | . | TRBV5-6 | TGTGCCAGCAGCTTGGCCACGCTAATGGCAGATTCCTACGAGCAGTACTTC | CASSLATLMADSYEQYF
. | TRBJ1-1 | 13 | . | TRBV7-9 | TGTGCCAGCAGCTTAGGGACGGGCACTGAAGCTTTCTTT | CASSLGTGTEAFF
. | TRBJ2-7 | 13 | TRBD1 | TRBV6-1 | TGTGCCAGCCGACCGGGACAGGGGGGCGAGCAGTACTTC | CASRPGQGGEQYF
. | TRBJ1-5 | 17 | TRBD1 | TRBV19 | TGTGCCAGTAGCCCCTTCCCGACAGGGACGAATATTCAGCCCCAGCATTTT | CASSPFPTGTNIQPQHF
. | TRBJ2-7 | 12 | . | TRBV2 | TGTGCCAGCAGTACACAGGGTTACGAGCAGTACTTC | CASSTQGYEQYF
. | TRBJ1-5 | 14 | . | TRBV2 | TGTGCCAGCAGTGAGACGAGTAGGGGTCAGCCCCAGCATTTT | CASSETSRGQPQHF
. | TRBJ2-2 | 14 | . | TRBV6-5 | TGTGCCAGCAGTTACGGGAAATCTACCGGGGAGCTGTTTTTT | CASSYGKSTGELFF
once | TRBJ1-2 | 11 | TRBD1 | TRBV20-1 | TGCAGTGCTGGGACAGGGGATGGCTACACCTTC | CSAGTGDGYTF
. | TRBJ2-7 | 14 | . | TRBV6-6 | TGTGCCAGCAGTTACGTGGGGCGGAGTTACGAGCAGTACTTC | CASSYVGRSYEQYF
. | TRBJ1-3 | 14 | TRBD1 | TRBV6-5 | TGTGCCACAACGGGACAGGGGGCAGGAAACACCATATATTTT | CATTGQGAGNTIYF
. | TRBJ1-5 | 17 | TRBD1 | TRBV15 | TGTGCCACCAGCAGAAAATCCTTGGACAGGGGAAGTCAGCCCCAGCATTTT | CATSRKSLDRGSQPQHF
once | TRBJ2-1 | 13 | . | TRBV7-2 | TGTGCCAGCAGCTTTACCCAGCTGGGTGAGCAGTTCTTC | CASSFTQLGEQFF
once | TRBJ2-5 | 15 | TRBD1 | TRBV19 | TGTGCCAGTAGCTCCTGGGACAGGTCACAAGAGACCCAGTACTTC | CASSSWDRSQETQYF
. | TRBJ1-1 | 14 | TRBD1 | TRBV6-1 | TGTGCCAGCAGGGCCGGGACAGAGAACACTGAAGCTTTCTTT | CASRAGTENTEAFF
. | TRBJ1-2 | 18 | TRBD1 | TRBV10-3 | TGTGCCATCAGTGAGAACCCCCTTTTTGGGACAGGGAACTATGGCTACACCTTC | CAISENPLFGTGNYGYTF
. | TRBJ1-2 | 12 | . | TRBV28 | TGTGCCAGCACCCTCGGACGTGATGGCTACACCTTC | CASTLGRDGYTF
. | TRBJ1-1 | 16 | . | TRBV5-1 | TGCGCCAGCAGCATCAACACAGGGTTCGTGAACACTGAAGCTTTCTTT | CASSINTGFVNTEAFF
. | TRBJ1-2 | 17 | . | TRBV7-9 | TGTGCCAACAGGCTCTTAGGGGCGGAGGAGGGTTCGGCTGGCTACACCTTC | CANRLLGAEEGSAGYTF
. | TRBJ2-7 | 12 | . | TRBV30 | TGTGCCTGGAGTAGCGCCAACTACGAGCAGTACTTC | CAWSSANYEQYF
. | TRBJ2-5 | 17 | TRBD2 | TRBV4-1 | TGCGCCAGCAGCCAATCCCTAGCGGAGCCGGGGATTGAGACCCAGTACTTC | CASSQSLAEPGIETQYF
. | TRBJ2-5 | 13 | TRBD1 | TRBV27 | TGTGCCAGCAGTAGGCAGGGGGAGGAGACCCAGTACTTC | CASSRQGEETQYF
. | TRBJ2-7 | 14 | TRBD1 | TRBV2 | TGTGCCAGCAGCCCGGGACAGGGGTCCTACGAGCAGTACTTC | CASSPGQGSYEQYF
. | TRBJ1-2 | 16 | . | TRBV2 | TGTGCCAGCAGTGAAGCGCTTGGGGGCGAGGGTAATGGCTACACCTTC | CASSEALGGEGNGYTF
. | TRBJ2-1 | 12 | . | TRBV18 | TGTGCCAGCTCAACGGTAAACAATGAGCAGTTCTTC | CASSTVNNEQFF
. | TRBJ2-7 | 14 | TRBD1 | TRBV6-1 | TGTGCCAGCAGTCGGGGACAGGCTCCCTACGAGCAGTACTTC | CASSRGQAPYEQYF
. | TRBJ1-3 | 19 | . | TRBV4-2 | TGTGCCAGCAGCCAAGATCACGCGTCCCAGGGAGTGGCTGGAAACACCATATATTTT | CASSQDHASQGVAGNTIYF
once | TRBJ2-5 | 14 | TRBD2 | TRBV7-9 | TGTGCCAGCAGCTTCCCGGGAGGGCAAGAGACCCAGTACTTC | CASSFPGGQETQYF
. | TRBJ2-7 | 16 | TRBD2 | TRBV7-2 | TGTGCCAGCAGCTTACTAGCGGGAGTTTCCTCCTACGAGCAGTACTTC | CASSLLAGVSSYEQYF
. | TRBJ2-1 | 15 | TRBD2 | TRBV4-3 | TGCGCCAGCAGCCAAGAAGCGGGAGGGTACAATGAGCAGTTCTTC | CASSQEAGGYNEQFF
. | TRBJ2-4 | 15 | . | TRBV28 | TGTGCCAGCAGTTCCGGGACCTCAGGCAAAAACATTCAGTACTTC | CASSSGTSGKNIQYF
. | TRBJ2-7 | 13 | . | TRBV18 | TGTGCCAGCTCACCACGGCAGGGCGACGAGCAGTACTTC | CASSPRQGDEQYF
. | TRBJ2-7 | 13 | . | TRBV6-5 | TGTGCCAGCAGTTACGCTATTTCCTACGAGCAGTACTTC | CASSYAISYEQYF
. | TRBJ1-4 | 14 | TRBD1 | TRBV10-1 | TGCGCCAGCAAGTTCGGACAGGGTAATGAAAAACTGTTTTTT | CASKFGQGNEKLFF
. | TRBJ2-5 | 14 | . | TRBV5-5 | TGTGCCAGCAGCTTGGATCGGAGAGTAGAGACCCAGTACTTC | CASSLDRRVETQYF
. | TRBJ1-1 | 13 | . | TRBV19 | TGTGCCAGTAGTAGTATCCCCAGGGCTGAAGCTTTCTTT | CASSSIPRAEAFF
. | TRBJ2-3 | 17 | TRBD1 | TRBV10-3 | TGTGCCATCAGTGACGCCGCCGGGACAGGGCGCACAGATACGCAGTATTTT | CAISDAAGTGRTDTQYF
. | TRBJ1-1 | 14 | . | TRBV5-1 | TGCGCCAGCAGCTTGGAACAGGTCGCCACTGAAGCTTTCTTT | CASSLEQVATEAFF
. | TRBJ2-2 | 17 | . | TRBV4-3 | TGCGCCAGCAGCCAAGAGGTTCACGGGAGGAACACCGGGGAGCTGTTTTTT | CASSQEVHGRNTGELFF
. | TRBJ2-7 | 14 | TRBD1 | TRBV6-6 | TGTGCCAGCAGTCGCCGACAGGGTGACTACGAGCAGTACTTC | CASSRRQGDYEQYF
. | TRBJ2-7 | 15 | TRBD2 | TRBV5-6 | TGTGCCAGCAGCCCCGCGGGTAGCGGGGGCTACGAGCAGTACTTC | CASSPAGSGGYEQYF
. | TRBJ2-5 | 13 | TRBD2 | TRBV18 | TGTGCCAGCTCAGCAGGGAGGGGAGAGACCCAGTACTTC | CASSAGRGETQYF
. | TRBJ2-1 | 11 | . | TRBV6-5 | TGTGCCAGCAGCCGCGACAATGAGCAGTTCTTC | CASSRDNEQFF
. | TRBJ1-5 | 15 | TRBD1 | TRBV28 | TGTGCCAGCAGTTTGGGACAGGGTATGAATCAGCCCCAGCATTTT | CASSLGQGMNQPQHF
. | TRBJ1-6 | 13 | . | TRBV2 | TGTGCCAGCAGTGGGGAGGGGAATTCACCCCTCCACTTT | CASSGEGNSPLHF
. | TRBJ2-1 | 14 | . | TRBV7-9 | TGTGCCAGCAGCTTAGGGACAGACTACAATGAGCAGTTCTTC | CASSLGTDYNEQFF
. | TRBJ2-5 | 13 | . | TRBV6-5 | TGTGCCGGAAGATGGGGGATACAAGAGACCCAGTACTTC | CAGRWGIQETQYF
. | TRBJ2-2 | 13 | . | TRBV19 | TGTGCCAGTGGAACAGCTACCACCGGGGAGCTGTTTTTT | CASGTATTGELFF
. | TRBJ1-4 | 15 | TRBD1 | TRBV4-1 | TGCGCCAGCAGCCCAGCCGGGACAGACAATGAAAAACTGTTTTTT | CASSPAGTDNEKLFF
. | TRBJ1-4 | 17 | . | TRBV5-4 | TGTGCCAGCAGCGACGCTCGCGGGACGATCGAGAGGGAAAAACTGTTTTTT | CASSDARGTIEREKLFF
. | TRBJ2-7 | 15 | . | TRBV7-6 | TGTGCCAGCAGCTTAGCTCCGGGGACCTCCTACGAGCAGTACTTC | CASSLAPGTSYEQYF
. | TRBJ2-4 | 15 | . | TRBV4-2 | TGTGCCAGCAGCCAAGGAGTGGGGGCCAAAAACATTCAGTACTTC | CASSQGVGAKNIQYF
. | TRBJ2-3 | 15 | TRBD2 | TRBV18 | TGTGCCAGCTCACAAGCGGGAGGGAACACAGATACGCAGTATTTT | CASSQAGGNTDTQYF
. | TRBJ2-5 | 15 | TRBD1 | TRBV7-2 | TGTGCCAGCAGCTTCCAGGGGGCGAAGTTGGAGACCCAGTACTTC | CASSFQGAKLETQYF
. | TRBJ1-3 | 14 | TRBD1 | TRBV6-1 | TGTGCCAGCAGCCCGGGACAGGGACGAAACACCATATATTTT | CASSPGQGRNTIYF